This T cell receptor beta chain was captured by sequencing in a study of regulatory T cells in long-lasting Graves disease. Trimming pared 2 bases from V and 9 bases from J, leaving 11 bases between. CDR1 and CDR2 from the germline V gene are MNHEY and SMNVEV (reference sequence). The CDR3 covers 14 residues. Building of the TCR beta libraries involved iRepertoire HTBI primers and Arm-PCR of CDR3 regions. One entry per CDR3 protein, called by TCRdb with MiXCR from the multiplex PCR reads. This table holds about 200,000 distinct CDR3 sequences, roughly 18% found once. The time point: newly diagnosed GD, antithyroid drugs for less than 3 months. The TCR library used RNA extracted from PBMCs. These data also formed part of another study, on T cells in Graves' hyperthyroidism and ophthalmopathy.

The sequences come from peripheral blood mononuclear cells (PBMCs), collected at new diagnosis, from a patient treated with antithyroid drugs. This chain joins TRBV27 and TRBJ1-6; D is unresolved. The receptor's source is a woman in her twenties or thirties with Graves disease. The CDR3 DNA reads TGTGCCAGCAGTTTAGGTCGGGGTCTTTCACCCCTCCACTTT. It specifies CASSLGRGLSPLHF.